These 29 T cell receptor beta chains came from one sample sequenced in a study of blood T cell repertoires in COVID-19. Here immunoSEQ multiplex PCR was the method, and the copy in TCRdb shows in-frame clones only, minus some. The table lists hundreds of thousands of clones, roughly 88% of them singletons, with 5% to 6% in the top ten. The sequencing sample was made of peripheral blood. The origin of the receptors is a woman over 75 with COVID-19, enrolled during active disease.

The chain is built from TRBV7-2 and TRBJ1-5; no definite D call. This CDR3 comprises 15 residues. V lost 5 bases and J 4 bases, leaving 15 bases between the germline ends. CDR1 and CDR2 (germline): SGHTA, FQGNSA. For the CDR3, the DNA is TGTGCCAGCAGCGCCCAAGACGGAGAAAATCAGCCCCAGCATTTT. Translation: CASSAQDGENQPQHF.

This sequence joins TRBV15 and TRBJ2-1; the match to TRBD1 covers 9 bases. Germline trimming cut 2 bases from V and 6 bases from J; bases unmatched to any gene: 5. Germline-derived CDR1 and CDR2 are LNHNV and YYDKDF (reference sequence). The length of the CDR3 is 15 residues. The CDR3 nucleotides read TGTGCCACCAGCAGAAAAGGACAGGGGTTCAATGAGCAGTTCTTC. Translating gives CATSRKGQGFNEQFF.

This clone was detected once. V gene TRBV24-1 combines with J gene TRBJ1-1; a possible D gene is TRBD1 (5 bases). The V and J ends lost 4 bases and 4 bases respectively, with 12 bases between them. From germline, CDR1 is KGHDR and CDR2 SFDVKD. This CDR3 is 14 amino acids long. The CDR3 sequence: CATSDPGGGTEAFF. The CDR3, as DNA: TGTGCCACCAGTGACCCGGGGGGTGGCACTGAAGCTTTCTTT.

The chain carries TRBV5-4 and TRBJ2-2; 8 nucleotides line up with TRBD1. V was pared by 1 base and J by 1 base, with 3 bases of the junction left unmatched. Germline lookup yields CDR1 SGHNT and CDR2 YYREEE (reference sequence). This CDR3 region has 16 residues. DNA for the CDR3: TGTGCCAGCAGCTTGCCCGGGACAGGGAACACCGGGGAGCTGTTTTTT. It specifies CASSLPGTGNTGELFF.

This rearrangement joins TRBV5-1 to TRBJ1-2, with 7 nucleotides matching TRBD1. CDR3 length: 14 amino acids. Trimming took 0 bases from V and 6 from J; bases not matched to a gene: 5. Germline V gene lookup returns CDR1 SGHRS and CDR2 YFSETQ. CDR3 in amino acids: CASSLGDRVNGYTF. The CDR3 DNA sequence: TGCGCCAGCAGCTTGGGTGACAGGGTGAATGGCTACACCTTC.

The count of this clone is one. V usage is TRBV2 and J usage is TRBJ1-4, with 9 bases that match TRBD1. The V and J ends lost 6 bases and 13 bases, in that order; junction bases with no gene match: 12. Per the germline V gene, CDR1 is SNHLY and CDR2 is FYNNEI. The CDR3 contains 14 residues. The CDR3 protein is CASSAGTGSPRLFF. The CDR3 nucleotides are TGTGCCAGCAGCGCTGGGACAGGGAGTCCCCGACTGTTTTTT.

The chain is built from TRBV4-1 and TRBJ2-7, with 7 nucleotides matching TRBD1. Trimming at V came to 4 bases and at J to 5 bases, leaving 14 bases not matched to a gene. Germline lookup yields CDR1 MGHRA and CDR2 YSYEKL. The CDR3 has 16 amino acids. The CDR3 reads CASSPGTGVTRNEQYF. The CDR3 DNA reads as TGCGCCAGCAGCCCAGGAACAGGGGTCACCCGGAACGAGCAGTACTTC.

The rearrangement joins TRBV18 to TRBJ1-3, with 7 bases identical to TRBD1. The CDR3 consists of 15 residues. Germline CDR1 and CDR2: KGHSH and LQKENI. Trimming cost V 6 bases and J 1 base; bases outside gene matches: 6. This CDR3 reads CASSREGASGNTIYF. The CDR3 coding sequence is TGTGCCAGCTCGCGCGAGGGGGCATCTGGAAACACCATATATTTT.

This rearrangement joins TRBV5-1 to TRBJ2-1; 7 bases agree with TRBD1. CDR3 size: 14 residues. The ends lost 4 bases at V and 12 bases at J; junction bases unmatched: 13. Germline V gives CDR1 SGHRS, CDR2 YFSETQ. The chain's CDR3 is CASSPGQQSLVQFF. CDR3 nucleotides: TGCGCCAGCAGCCCGGGACAGCAATCCCTAGTGCAGTTCTTC.

The chain couples TRBV5-1 to TRBJ2-3, with 11 bases aligning to TRBD2. The J segment lost 1 base and the V segment lost 2 bases, leaving 3 bases of the junction unmatched. This CDR3 region has 16 residues. Germline CDR1 is SGHRS and CDR2 is YFSETQ. In nucleotides, the CDR3 is TGCGCCAGCAGCTTAACTAGCGGGGGAGGCACAGATACGCAGTATTTT. Protein product: CASSLTSGGGTDTQYF.

The chain carries TRBV2 and TRBJ2-7; no reliable D call. Trimming took 3 bases from V and 3 from J, leaving 9 bases between them. From germline, CDR1 is SNHLY and CDR2 FYNNEI. There are 13 residues in the CDR3. CDR3 loop: CASSEPGYYEQYF. The DNA of the CDR3 is TGTGCCAGCAGTGAGCCCGGTTACTACGAGCAGTACTTC.

The gene calls are TRBV6-5 and TRBJ1-6, with TRBD1 as a possible D gene (6 bases). Per the germline V gene, CDR1 is MNHEY and CDR2 is SVGAGI. V lost 0 bases to trimming and J lost 5 bases, with 8 bases between them. The CDR3 runs to 15 residues. This CDR3 is CASSYSGANNSPLHF. CDR3 DNA sequence: TGTGCCAGCAGTTACTCGGGGGCAAATAATTCACCCCTCCACTTT.

The chain has TRBV10-1 and TRBJ1-5, with D perhaps TRBD1 (5 bases). CDR1 and CDR2 from the germline V gene are WNHNN and SYGVQD (reference sequence). This CDR3 region has 14 residues. Trimming took off 4 bases at V and 9 bases at J, with 16 bases between the two ends. The CDR3 nucleotides are TGCGCCAGCAGTGCCGAACAAGGGGCGATGCCCCAGCATTTT. It encodes CASSAEQGAMPQHF.

This clone was picked up one time. V usage is TRBV5-6 and J usage is TRBJ2-4; 7 bases line up with TRBD1. The trim removed 0 bases at V and 1 base at J, leaving 4 bases unmatched. The CDR3 contains 16 residues. The germline gives CDR1 SGHDT, CDR2 YYEEEE. The CDR3 bases are TGTGCCAGCAGCTTGGACGGGACAGCCGCCAAAAACATTCAGTACTTC. It yields the protein CASSLDGTAAKNIQYF. The full variable domain, with the rest looked up from reference TRBV5-6 and TRBJ2-4, is DAGVTQSPTHLIKTRGQQVTLRCSPKSGHDTVSWYQQALGQGPQFIFQYYEEEERQRGNFPDRFSGHQFPNYSSELNVNALLLGDSALYLCASSLDGTAAKNIQYFGAGTRLSVL.

In this sample, this clone turned up a few times. The genes are TRBV4-1 and TRBJ1-4, with TRBD1 matching 7 bases. CDR1 MGHRA and CDR2 YSYEKL come from the germline V gene. The trim removed 4 bases at V and 0 bases at J, leaving 8 bases unmatched. The CDR3 spans 17 residues. The CDR3 loop reads CASSPSTGRATNEKLFF. CDR3 sequence (DNA): TGCGCCAGCAGCCCATCGACAGGGCGTGCAACTAATGAAAAACTGTTTTTT.

This clone was detected once. The chain combines TRBV7-9 with TRBJ1-2; 7 nucleotides align to TRBD1. CDR1 and CDR2 (germline): SEHNR, FQNEAQ (reference sequence). Trimming took 3 bases from V and 7 from J; bases not matched to a gene: 8. This CDR3 contains 14 residues. The CDR3 loop is CASSLTGTKGGYTF. Here the CDR3 DNA reads TGTGCCAGCAGCTTGACAGGGACGAAGGGTGGCTACACCTTC.

The V gene is TRBV19, the J gene TRBJ1-2; maybe TRBD1 (6 bases). V was clipped by 5 bases and J by 5 bases, with 18 bases between them. This CDR3 spans 15 amino acids. Germline V gives CDR1 LNHDA, CDR2 SQIVND (reference sequence). CDR3 residues: CASSPPGANSYGYTF. The CDR3 nucleotides are TGTGCCAGTAGTCCGCCAGGGGCCAACAGTTATGGCTACACCTTC. Based on the CDR3 plus reference TRBV19 and TRBJ1-2, the full variable domain is DGGITQSPKYLFRKEGQNVTLSCEQNLNHDAMYWYRQDPGQGLRLIYYSQIVNDFQKGDIAEGYSVSREKKESFPLTVTSAQKNPTAFYLCASSPPGANSYGYTFGSGTRLTVV.

The chain employs TRBV25-1 and TRBJ2-2; a possible D gene is TRBD1 (5 bases). V shed 3 bases and J shed 4 bases, with 15 bases lying between them. The CDR3 totals 16 residues. The germline V gene has CDR1 MGHDK and CDR2 SYGVNS. This CDR3 is CASSEPRVRGTGELFF. The CDR3 DNA reads TGTGCCAGCAGTGAGCCCCGAGTAAGGGGCACCGGGGAGCTGTTTTTT.

The chain uses TRBV10-1 and TRBJ2-5; D perhaps matches TRBD2 (5 bases). Germline V gene lookup returns CDR1 WNHNN and CDR2 SYGVQD (reference sequence). Trimming removed 6 bases at V and 1 base at J, with 12 bases between. The CDR3 totals 14 residues. The chain's CDR3 is CASSDGRGQETQYF. The DNA for the CDR3 is TGCGCCAGCAGCGACGGCCGGGGCCAAGAGACCCAGTACTTC.

The chain couples TRBV5-1 to TRBJ2-1, with TRBD2 matching 11 bases. This CDR3 has 14 amino acids. V gave up 5 bases and J gave up 9 bases; unmatched junction bases: 7. The germline CDR1 and CDR2 sequences are SGHRS and YFSETQ. The CDR3 here is CASSTSGGHTEQFF. DNA for the CDR3: TGCGCCAGCAGTACTAGCGGGGGCCACACTGAGCAGTTCTTC.

The chain couples TRBV7-2 to TRBJ1-3; 11 bases map to TRBD1. Germline V CDR1 and CDR2: SGHTA, FQGNSA. The CDR3 contains 19 residues. After removal of 2 bases from V and 3 bases from J, the junction contained 12 bases not matched to a gene. For the CDR3, the DNA is TGTGCCAGCAGCTTATCGAGGACAGGGGGCGCCCCGGGTGGAAACACCATATATTTT. This gives the protein CASSLSRTGGAPGGNTIYF.

V is TRBV7-3 and J is TRBJ2-3; D gene ambiguous. The CDR3 length is 13 residues. Looked up from germline, CDR1 is SGHTA and CDR2 is FQGTGA. Trimming removed 0 bases from V and 5 bases from J, with 6 bases in between. In DNA, the CDR3 is TGTGCCAGCAGCTTAACTACGGGAGATACGCAGTATTTT. Translated, it gives CASSLTTGDTQYF.

The genes are TRBV5-1 and TRBJ2-3; D is undetermined. The V end was cut by 3 bases, the J end by 0 bases, with 11 bases between. The CDR3 spans 15 residues. Germline CDR1 reads SGHRS; CDR2 reads YFSETQ. CDR3: CASSSNPTSTDTQYF. In DNA form, the CDR3 reads TGCGCCAGCAGCTCCAACCCGACTAGCACAGATACGCAGTATTTT. The full variable domain, rest sourced from reference TRBV5-1 and TRBJ2-3, is KAGVTQTPRYLIKTRGQQVTLSCSPISGHRSVSWYQQTPGQGLQFLFEYFSETQRNKGNFPGRFSGRQFSNSRSEMNVSTLELGDSALYLCASSSNPTSTDTQYFGPGTRLTVL.

The chain is built from TRBV19 and TRBJ2-1; no definite D call. Germline V gene sequence: CDR1 LNHDA, CDR2 SQIVND (reference sequence). Trimming took off 6 bases at V and 6 bases at J, with 15 bases between the two ends. This CDR3 is 14 amino acids long. The CDR3 sequence is CASRQLPQSNEQFF. Written as DNA, the CDR3 is TGTGCCAGTAGACAGTTACCCCAGAGCAATGAGCAGTTCTTC.

The chain is built from TRBV20-1 and TRBJ2-3, with D tentatively TRBD2 (6 bases). V was shortened by 3 bases and J by 0 bases, with 16 bases between the two germline ends. CDR3 length: 16 amino acids. Germline V gene lookup returns CDR1 DFQATT and CDR2 SNEGSKA (reference sequence). CDR3 amino acids: CSASGIAGTSTDTQYF. Written as DNA, the CDR3 is TGCAGTGCTAGTGGGATTGCGGGAACTAGCACAGATACGCAGTATTTT.

V is TRBV5-8 and J is TRBJ1-1, with 7 bases matching TRBD1. This CDR3 is 14 amino acids long. Germline V gene data show CDR1 as SGHTS and CDR2 as YDEGEE. V lost 0 bases, J lost 1 base, and 0 bases stayed unmatched. In nucleotides, the CDR3 is TGTGCCAGCAGCTTGGACAGGGGGAACACTGAAGCTTTCTTT. It translates to CASSLDRGNTEAFF.

The table lists this clone with a few counts. The chain has TRBV28 and TRBJ1-2; D perhaps matches TRBD1 (6 bases). V was trimmed by 7 bases and J by 2 bases, leaving 20 bases between them. The V gene's germline CDR1 is MDHEN and CDR2 SYDVKM. This CDR3 comprises 16 residues. CDR3 in DNA: TGTGCCAGCATTTCCGGACAGCTCGGTACGAACTATGGCTACACCTTC. It codes for CASISGQLGTNYGYTF.

The chain carries TRBV7-9 and TRBJ2-5, with 7 bases fitting TRBD1. V lost 1 base, J lost 4 bases, and 6 bases stayed unmatched. Germline CDR1 SEHNR, CDR2 FQNEAQ (reference sequence). The CDR3 has 15 residues. CDR3 DNA sequence: TGTGCCAGCAGCTTAGAGGGGACAGAGGGAGAGACCCAGTACTTC. It yields the protein CASSLEGTEGETQYF. The whole variable domain, remainder taken from reference TRBV7-9 and TRBJ2-5, is DTGVSQNPRHKITKRGQNVTFRCDPISEHNRLYWYRQTLGQGPEFLTYFQNEAQLEKSRLLSDRFSAERPKGSFSTLEIQRTEQGDSAMYLCASSLEGTEGETQYFGPGTRLLVL.

V gene TRBV19 combines with J gene TRBJ2-5; 7 nucleotides line up with TRBD1. The CDR3 contains 17 residues. Germline CDR1 and CDR2: LNHDA and SQIVND (reference sequence). J lost 4 bases, V lost 7 bases, and 18 bases had no gene match. The CDR3 here is CASNPLGGPGGGETQYF. DNA of the CDR3: TGTGCCAGTAATCCCCTCGGTGGTCCAGGGGGTGGAGAGACCCAGTACTTC.